This TCR beta chain comes out of a study of blood T cell repertoires in COVID-19. Whole-study context: Samples came from the United States, Italy and Spain, spanning acute and convalescent COVID-19. PBMCs, B-cell-depleted T cells, or T cells were the source of the cDNA or gDNA that made up the material.

The ends were cut back, 3 bases at V and 7 bases at J, with 14 bases in the middle. CDR1 SGHDT and CDR2 YYEEEE come from the germline V gene. The CDR3 has 13 residues. Measured with immunoSEQ multiplex PCR; TCRdb has only the in-frame clones, and not every one. The sample lists 200,000 to 300,000 clones, 88% occurring once. The V gene is TRBV5-6, the J gene TRBJ2-7; a possible D gene is TRBD1 (6 bases). This TCR was sampled from a man older than 75 with acute or convalescent COVID-19. The sequencing sample was made of peripheral blood. The CDR3 DNA follows: TGTGCCAGCAGCTACTCTTTCCAGGGGGAGCAGTACTTC. This codes for CASSYSFQGEQYF. The whole variable domain, filled in from reference TRBV5-6 and TRBJ2-7, reads DAGVTQSPTHLIKTRGQQVTLRCSPKSGHDTVSWYQQALGQGPQFIFQYYEEEERQRGNFPDRFSGHQFPNYSSELNVNALLLGDSALYLCASSYSFQGEQYFGPGTRLTVT.